One sample yielded the 21 T cell receptor beta chains listed below, sequenced in a study of shared clonotypes between healthy human individuals. Assay: immunoSEQ multiplex PCR; the TCRdb copy retains only in-frame clones and omits some. There are over 850,000 clones in the sample; approximately 80% occur only once, and roughly 0.62% lies in the top ten. The sample taken for sequencing was memory CD4+ T cells from PBMCs. Sample subset: CD45RA-negative fraction. Receptors were obtained from a man aged 18 to 30 in good health. Some clones in this sample may be carry-over from other donors' samples.

The gene calls are TRBV5-1 and TRBJ2-5; D might be TRBD2 (6 bases). Germline lookup yields CDR1 SGHRS and CDR2 YFSETQ. The CDR3 length is 15 residues. Trimming stripped 0 bases from V and 2 bases from J, with 11 bases between. CDR3 in DNA: TGCGCCAGCAGCTTGGGGGGACTCATACAAGAGACCCAGTACTTC. Protein sequence: CASSLGGLIQETQYF. Full variable domain (missing parts from reference TRBV5-1 and TRBJ2-5): KAGVTQTPRYLIKTRGQQVTLSCSPISGHRSVSWYQQTPGQGLQFLFEYFSETQRNKGNFPGRFSGRQFSNSRSEMNVSTLELGDSALYLCASSLGGLIQETQYFGPGTRLLVL.

The chain has TRBV12-5 and TRBJ2-1; D possibly corresponds to TRBD2 (6 bases). The V end lost 1 base, the J end lost 8 bases, and 9 bases lay between the germline ends. In germline, CDR1 is LGHNT, CDR2 FRNRAP. CDR3 size: 13 residues. The CDR3 DNA follows: TGTGCTAGTGGTTTGGGAGCGGGTGATGAGCAGTTCTTC. It specifies CASGLGAGDEQFF.

The rearrangement uses TRBV9 and TRBJ2-2; D is possibly TRBD1 or TRBD2 (5 bases each). The CDR3 loop spans 17 amino acids. Germline CDR1 and CDR2: SGDLS and YYNGEE. The germline V and J ends were trimmed by 0 bases and 1 base, with 13 bases remaining between them. CDR3 in amino acids: CASSVELAGRNTGELFF. CDR3 DNA: TGTGCCAGCAGCGTAGAGTTGGCAGGGAGGAACACCGGGGAGCTGTTTTTT.

This clone has ten or more counts. CDR3 nucleotide sequence: TGCAGCGCTACCGACAGAACAGTGAACACTGAAGCTTTCTTT. The encoded protein is CSATDRTVNTEAFF. The chain joins TRBV29-1 to TRBJ1-1; tentatively, D is TRBD1 (5 bases). The germline CDR1 and CDR2 sequences are SQVTM and ANQGSEA. V shed 7 bases and J shed 0 bases, with 15 bases lying between them. This CDR3 spans 14 amino acids.

The chain couples TRBV29-1 to TRBJ1-2, with D hard to call. The CDR3 contains 12 residues. Germline CDR1 SQVTM, CDR2 ANQGSEA. Deletions cut 4 bases from V and 1 base from J, with 7 bases between. Written as DNA, the CDR3 is TGCAGCGTTGTAGGCTATAACTATGGCTACACCTTC. Protein: CSVVGYNYGYTF.

The DNA of the CDR3 is TGTGCCAGCAGCTCGGAAGTAGGAAAACTGTTTTTT. It translates to CASSSEVGKLFF. The rearrangement joins TRBV7-9 to TRBJ1-4; no firm D call. Germline V CDR1 and CDR2: SEHNR, FQNEAQ (reference sequence). Trimming removed 4 bases at V and 10 bases at J, with 10 bases between. This CDR3 region has 12 residues.

This rearrangement joins TRBV28 to TRBJ1-2; D is possibly TRBD1 (5 bases). Deletions cut 10 bases from V and 2 bases from J, with 20 bases between. The CDR3 totals 15 residues. Per germline, CDR1 MDHEN and CDR2 SYDVKM. The chain's CDR3 is CATLPHQGFNYGYTF. CDR3 DNA: TGTGCCACCTTACCCCACCAGGGATTCAACTATGGCTACACCTTC.

V usage is TRBV7-9 and J usage is TRBJ2-7; D unclear. Germline assignment: CDR1 SEHNR and CDR2 FQNEAQ (reference sequence). With 2 bases removed from V and 2 bases from J, the gap between germline ends came to 10 bases. CDR3 length equals 14 residues. The CDR3: CASSLQIPPYEQYF. The CDR3 DNA is TGTGCCAGCAGCTTACAGATTCCCCCCTACGAGCAGTACTTC.

This sequence joins TRBV28 and TRBJ2-3; 9 bases are shared with TRBD2. Germline V gene lookup returns CDR1 MDHEN and CDR2 SYDVKM. The CDR3 runs to 18 residues. Trimming removed 5 bases from V and 4 bases from J; junction bases left unmatched: 16. The CDR3 coding sequence is TGTGCCAGCAGTCTCCCCCACGGTAGCGGGAGTTTGGCAGATACGCAGTATTTT. Translated: CASSLPHGSGSLADTQYF.

The chain employs TRBV7-2 and TRBJ1-3; perhaps TRBD1 as D (5 bases). Looked up from germline, CDR1 is SGHTA and CDR2 is FQGNSA. V was cut by 5 bases and J by 2 bases, with 13 bases left in between. CDR3 length: 15 amino acids. CDR3 sequence (DNA): TGTGCCAGCAGCCCTCAGGGTTTCACTGGAAACACCATATATTTT. Its translation is CASSPQGFTGNTIYF.

The V and J genes are TRBV9 and TRBJ2-1; 14 positions match TRBD2. The germline gives CDR1 SGDLS, CDR2 YYNGEE. The CDR3 runs to 20 residues. The V segment lost 3 bases and the J segment 1 base; nucleotides outside the gene matches: 12. CDR3 bases: TGTGCCAGCAGCGACCCGGGACTAGCGGGAGTTTCCCGTTCCTACAATGAGCAGTTCTTC. Translation gives CASSDPGLAGVSRSYNEQFF.

V gene TRBV18 combines with J gene TRBJ1-2; 10 bases map to TRBD1. Germline trimming cut 4 bases from V and 6 bases from J; bases unmatched to any gene: 2. Germline V lookup: CDR1 KGHSH, CDR2 LQKENI. This CDR3 comprises 13 residues. Written as DNA, the CDR3 is TGTGCCAGCTCACTGGGACAGGGGCATGGCTACACCTTC. Residues: CASSLGQGHGYTF.

The chain links TRBV7-3 to TRBJ2-1; TRBD1 might be the D (6 bases). Trimming took off 5 bases at V and 0 bases at J, with 14 bases between the two ends. Germline CDR1 and CDR2: SGHTA and FQGTGA. This CDR3 region has 16 residues. The DNA of the CDR3 is TGTGCCAGCAGCCGGGACACCGCGAGCTCCTACAATGAGCAGTTCTTC. Translation gives CASSRDTASSYNEQFF.

This chain connects TRBV11-3 to TRBJ1-1, with D perhaps matching TRBD1 (5 bases). Trimming removed 6 bases from V and 4 bases from J, with 18 bases in between. Germline values: CDR1 SGHNT, CDR2 YENEEA. This CDR3 is 15 amino acids long. The CDR3 is CASRKRHQGTTEAFF. DNA for the CDR3: TGTGCCAGCAGAAAAAGACATCAGGGAACCACTGAAGCTTTCTTT.

The chain employs TRBV7-9 and TRBJ1-4; the match to TRBD1 covers 9 bases. The V gene end was trimmed by 0 bases and the J gene end by 5 bases; junction bases not matched to a gene: 1. The CDR3 totals 15 residues. Germline V gene sequence: CDR1 SEHNR, CDR2 FQNEAQ (reference sequence). The DNA of the CDR3 is TGTGCCAGCAGCTTAGCAGGACAGGGGAATGAAAAACTGTTTTTT. This codes for CASSLAGQGNEKLFF.

This chain uses TRBV5-1 with TRBJ2-5; TRBD2 matches 8 bases. J lost 3 bases, V lost 0 bases, and 7 bases had no gene match. Germline V gene sequence: CDR1 SGHRS, CDR2 YFSETQ. This CDR3 is 16 amino acids long. CDR3 sequence (DNA): TGCGCCAGCAGCTTGGTAGGAGCGGGAGTGGAAGAGACCCAGTACTTC. It encodes CASSLVGAGVEETQYF. Full variable domain (remainder filled in from reference TRBV5-1 and TRBJ2-5): KAGVTQTPRYLIKTRGQQVTLSCSPISGHRSVSWYQQTPGQGLQFLFEYFSETQRNKGNFPGRFSGRQFSNSRSEMNVSTLELGDSALYLCASSLVGAGVEETQYFGPGTRLLVL.

CDR3 amino acids: CASVLGTNTGELFF. The CDR3 coding sequence is TGCGCCAGCGTACTCGGGACAAACACCGGGGAGCTGTTTTTT. The chain couples TRBV5-1 to TRBJ2-2, with D possibly matching TRBD1 (6 bases). This CDR3 comprises 14 residues. V was clipped by 7 bases and J by 2 bases, with 12 bases between them. The germline CDR1 and CDR2 sequences are SGHRS and YFSETQ.

Details on this clone: A much larger clone sits a single nucleotide away, making a read error possible. Other DNA variants within this sample encode the same CDR3. The V call is TRBV28, the J call TRBJ1-2; the D is unclear. This CDR3 is built from 15 residues. Germline lookup yields CDR1 MDHEN and CDR2 SYDVKM. V was pared by 10 bases and J by 4 bases, with 22 bases between. CDR3 region: CATRNDLTGVYGYTF. In nucleotides, the CDR3 is TGTGCCACCCGAAACGACCTAACCGGGGTCTATGGCTACACCTTC.

This clone was detected only a few times. The rearrangement joins TRBV7-3 to TRBJ2-3; D is unresolved. Germline loops: CDR1 SGHTA, CDR2 FQGTGA. The CDR3 contains 14 residues. Trimming stripped 1 base from V and 6 bases from J, with 11 bases between. CDR3 loop: CASSLNPAVDTQYF. Here the CDR3 DNA reads TGTGCCAGCAGCTTAAATCCGGCAGTGGATACGCAGTATTTT.

The V call is TRBV5-4, the J call TRBJ2-6; the match to TRBD1 covers 7 bases. J lost 3 bases, V lost 3 bases, and 3 bases had no gene match. Germline CDR1 is SGHNT and CDR2 is YYREEE (reference sequence). CDR3 length: 15 residues. The CDR3 sequence is CASSSTGRGANVLTF. DNA of the CDR3: TGTGCCAGCAGCTCGACAGGGCGTGGGGCCAACGTCCTGACTTTC.

The chain couples TRBV28 to TRBJ1-1; the D gene is possibly TRBD1 (5 bases). Trimming left V 6 bases short and J 10 bases short, with 15 bases between. The CDR3 consists of 12 residues. Germline V gene data show CDR1 as MDHEN and CDR2 as SYDVKM. CDR3 residues: CASSIPGAGAFF. The CDR3 DNA reads TGTGCCAGCAGCATTCCCGGGGCTGGAGCTTTCTTT.